These 31 T cell receptor beta chains were sequenced from one sample in a study of blood T cell repertoires in COVID-19. The repertoire was sequenced with immunoSEQ multiplex PCR; TCRdb's copy has only in-frame clones and lacks some. The sample includes 200,000 to 250,000 clones, about four fifths of them seen just once. The sequenced material came from peripheral blood. Receptors were obtained from a woman at least 80 years old with acute or convalescent COVID-19.

The genes are TRBV30 and TRBJ1-1; D gene ambiguous. CDR1 is GTSNPN, CDR2 SVGIG, per germline (reference sequence). Trimming removed 0 bases at V and 6 bases at J, with 17 bases between. This CDR3 region has 15 residues. The chain's CDR3 is CAWSVRWVGMSEAFF. CDR3 coding DNA: TGTGCCTGGAGTGTAAGGTGGGTCGGGATGTCTGAAGCTTTCTTT.

The chain has TRBV7-2 and TRBJ2-2; 10 nucleotides align to TRBD2. Germline trimming cut 2 bases from V and 1 base from J; bases unmatched to any gene: 4. Germline CDR1 is SGHTA and CDR2 is FQGNSA. The CDR3 has 17 residues. The CDR3 coding sequence is TGTGCCAGCAGCTTACGCGCTAGCGGGGGGAACACCGGGGAGCTGTTTTTT. Its protein is CASSLRASGGNTGELFF. Filled out from reference TRBV7-2 and TRBJ2-2, the complete variable domain reads GAGVSQSPSNKVTEKGKDVELRCDPISGHTALYWYRQSLGQGLEFLIYFQGNSAPDKSGLPSDRFSAERTGGSVSTLTIQRTQQEDSAVYLCASSLRASGGNTGELFFGEGSRLTVL.

CDR3 in amino acids: CASSFGRGRDNSPLHF. The CDR3 nucleotides are TGTGCCAGCAGTTTTGGAAGGGGGCGGGATAATTCACCCCTCCACTTT. The chain has TRBV27 and TRBJ1-6, with 7 bases identical to TRBD1. Looked up from germline, CDR1 is MNHEY and CDR2 is SMNVEV (reference sequence). The CDR3 has 16 residues. J lost 5 bases, V lost 3 bases, and 7 bases had no gene match.

The chain couples TRBV19 to TRBJ1-1, with D possibly TRBD1 on 5 matching bases. This CDR3 region has 16 residues. Germline loops: CDR1 LNHDA, CDR2 SQIVND (reference sequence). The germline V and J ends were trimmed by 4 bases and 3 bases, with 18 bases remaining between them. The CDR3 nucleotides read TGTGCCAGTAGTAGTTCCAGGGTTGGAGGGCACACTGAAGCTTTCTTT. This codes for CASSSSRVGGHTEAFF.

The chain employs TRBV19 and TRBJ1-2; TRBD1 might be the D (6 bases). CDR3 length: 13 residues. The V gene's germline CDR1 is LNHDA and CDR2 SQIVND (reference sequence). V was pared by 6 bases and J by 3 bases, with 11 bases between. The CDR3 region is CASSYSGDYGYTF. The CDR3 nucleotides read TGTGCCAGTAGCTACTCAGGGGACTATGGCTACACCTTC.

The chain employs TRBV7-2 and TRBJ2-3; D possibly corresponds to TRBD1 (6 bases). V shed 1 base and J shed 2 bases, with 10 bases lying between them. The CDR3 extends over 15 amino acids. Germline V gene data show CDR1 as SGHTA and CDR2 as FQGNSA. CDR3 sequence: CASSLDGQFTDTQYF. CDR3 in DNA: TGTGCCAGCAGCTTAGACGGACAGTTCACAGATACGCAGTATTTT.

The genes are TRBV7-2 and TRBJ2-7, with 8 bases fitting TRBD1. Germline V gene sequence: CDR1 SGHTA, CDR2 FQGNSA. The CDR3 has 12 residues. V lost 5 bases to trimming and J lost 6 bases; unmatched junction nucleotides: 3. The CDR3 reads CASSIDRGEQYF. The DNA of the CDR3 is TGTGCCAGCAGCATAGACAGGGGCGAGCAGTACTTC.

The genes are TRBV6-4 and TRBJ2-7; a weak D match, TRBD1 (6 bases). Germline-derived CDR1 and CDR2 are MRHNA and SNTAGT. The CDR3 totals 15 residues. The V end was cut by 2 bases, the J end by 0 bases, with 11 bases between. The CDR3 loop is CASSDKGQLSYEQYF. The CDR3 nucleotides are TGTGCCAGCAGTGACAAGGGACAACTCTCCTACGAGCAGTACTTC.

This chain links TRBV7-2 with TRBJ2-7, with a tentative D call TRBD1 (6 bases). The CDR3 runs 16 residues. The V gene lost 1 base and the J gene lost 4 bases, with 17 bases spanning the gap. Germline values: CDR1 SGHTA, CDR2 FQGNSA. DNA for the CDR3: TGTGCCAGCAGCTTAGATCTGGGCAGGGGTTCGTACGAGCAGTACTTC. Residues: CASSLDLGRGSYEQYF.

V usage is TRBV3-1 (or the pseudogene TRBV3-2) and J usage is TRBJ1-6; D might be TRBD1 (5 bases). Per the germline V gene, CDR1 is LGHDT and CDR2 is YNNKEL (reference sequence). The CDR3 runs to 14 residues. The V gene lost 0 bases and the J gene lost 12 bases, with 12 bases spanning the gap. The CDR3 region has the DNA TGTGCCAGCAGCCAAGACAGGGTACGGCTACCCCTCCACTTT. As protein: CASSQDRVRLPLHF.

The chain recombines TRBV18 with TRBJ2-2; possible D gene TRBD2, 8 bases. The CDR3 covers 17 residues. Per germline, CDR1 KGHSH and CDR2 LQKENI. V shed 6 bases and J shed 0 bases, with 17 bases lying between them. The CDR3, as DNA: TGTGCCAGCTCGCTCCCGGGAGGGACAGCGAACACCGGGGAGCTGTTTTTT. It specifies CASSLPGGTANTGELFF.

This clone has a single count. Other DNA sequences in the same sample also yield this CDR3. The gene calls are TRBV5-1 and TRBJ2-5; no reliable D call. This CDR3 region has 12 residues. Germline loops: CDR1 SGHRS, CDR2 YFSETQ. The germline V and J ends were trimmed by 0 bases and 5 bases, with 5 bases remaining between them. CDR3 amino acids: CASSLAGETQYF. CDR3 DNA sequence: TGCGCCAGCAGCTTGGCCGGGGAGACCCAGTACTTC.

The CDR3 region has the DNA TGTGCCAGCAGTTTGGTCAGAAATAGCAATCAGCCCCAGCATTTT. Translation: CASSLVRNSNQPQHF. The chain has TRBV6-1 and TRBJ1-5; D unresolved. Trimming took off 5 bases at V and 0 bases at J, with 11 bases between the two ends. This CDR3 comprises 15 residues. From germline, CDR1 is MNHNS and CDR2 SASEGT.

The gene calls are TRBV28 and TRBJ2-5; 15 positions agree with TRBD2. This CDR3 comprises 17 residues. Germline CDR1 is MDHEN and CDR2 is SYDVKM. The ends lost 3 bases at V and 4 bases at J; junction bases unmatched: 6. CDR3 DNA sequence: TGTGCCAGCAGTTTGGGTGGACTAGCGGGGGGGCTAGAGACCCAGTACTTC. Protein product: CASSLGGLAGGLETQYF.

As concerns this clone: Other DNA sequences in the sample encode the same CDR3. V is TRBV30 and J is TRBJ1-3; D not certain. Trimming stripped 0 bases from V and 2 bases from J, with 8 bases between. The germline V gene encodes CDR1 GTSNPN and CDR2 SVGIG (reference sequence). This CDR3 is 14 amino acids long. The CDR3 DNA reads TGTGCCTGGAGTGTAGGAGGGACTGGAAACACCATATATTTT. It specifies CAWSVGGTGNTIYF.

V gene TRBV30 combines with J gene TRBJ1-1; tentatively, D is TRBD1 (6 bases). V lost 4 bases and J lost 3, with 12 bases in between. Germline V gene data show CDR1 as GTSNPN and CDR2 as SVGIG (reference sequence). There are 13 residues in the CDR3. CDR3 protein: CAWTKNRDTEAFF. The CDR3 bases are TGTGCCTGGACGAAAAACAGGGACACTGAAGCTTTCTTT.

The rearrangement links TRBV7-2 to TRBJ1-1; TRBD1 is a possible D gene (5 bases). The CDR3 loop spans 15 amino acids. V was shortened by 1 base and J by 11 bases, with 20 bases between the two germline ends. The germline gives CDR1 SGHTA, CDR2 FQGNSA. CDR3 bases: TGTGCCAGCAGCTTAGGGGGGGACGGGGCCCCTGCCGCTTTCTTT. It is translated as CASSLGGDGAPAAFF.

The genes are TRBV7-2 and TRBJ2-1; 12 bases fit TRBD2. The V segment lost 6 bases and the J segment 9 bases; nucleotides outside the gene matches: 9. This CDR3 is 15 amino acids long. Per the germline V gene, CDR1 is SGHTA and CDR2 is FQGNSA. The CDR3 nucleotides read TGTGCCAGCAGACTAGCGGGGGGAAACCCAATTGAGCAGTTCTTC. This encodes CASRLAGGNPIEQFF.

The chain links TRBV10-3 to TRBJ1-3; D is unclear. The CDR3 has 12 amino acids. V lost 11 bases, J lost 4 bases, and 12 bases lay in between. Germline-derived CDR1 and CDR2 are ENHRY and SYGVKD. The CDR3 DNA is TGTGCCCTAAGATCTGCGGGAAACACCATATATTTT. Translation gives CALRSAGNTIYF.

In its sample, this clone was seen a few times. The rearrangement joins TRBV10-3 to TRBJ2-5; possible D gene TRBD2, 6 bases. Germline CDR1 ENHRY, CDR2 SYGVKD. Trimming took off 11 bases at V and 4 bases at J, with 23 bases between the two ends. The CDR3 sequence is 15 residues long. The CDR3 is CAGSAGWQVGETQYF. CDR3 nucleotides: TGTGCCGGATCGGCGGGGTGGCAGGTGGGAGAGACCCAGTACTTC.

This clone was seen a few times. The chain combines TRBV19 with TRBJ2-7, with D possibly being TRBD1 (6 bases). Deletions cut 7 bases from V and 0 bases from J, with 10 bases between. Germline V gene lookup returns CDR1 LNHDA and CDR2 SQIVND (reference sequence). The CDR3 contains 13 residues. The CDR3 coding sequence is TGTGCCAGTATGGACAGTAACTCCTACGAGCAGTACTTC. Its protein product is CASMDSNSYEQYF.

The chain joins TRBV7-8 to TRBJ1-1; D is undetermined. CDR1 is SGHVS and CDR2 is FQNEAQ in the germline V gene. The CDR3 consists of 16 residues. Trimming removed 1 base from V and 2 bases from J, with 14 bases in between. Here the CDR3 reads CASSLGTGRGNTEAFF. The CDR3 nucleotides are TGTGCCAGCAGCTTAGGCACGGGTCGGGGAAACACTGAAGCTTTCTTT.

This chain connects TRBV4-1 to TRBJ1-1, with D unclear. CDR1 MGHRA and CDR2 YSYEKL come from the germline V gene. The CDR3 is 16 residues long. V dropped 0 bases and J dropped 2 bases, with 13 bases sitting between them. CDR3 DNA: TGCGCCAGCAGCCAAGAATGGCAGACTATCAACACTGAAGCTTTCTTT. Translating it yields CASSQEWQTINTEAFF.

This chain connects TRBV9 to TRBJ1-6; 9 nucleotides agree with TRBD1. Germline CDR1 SGDLS, CDR2 YYNGEE. This CDR3 has 15 residues. Trimming at V came to 2 bases and at J to 7 bases, leaving 4 bases not matched to a gene. CDR3 coding DNA: TGTGCCAGCAGCGTCGATGGGACAGGGAATTCACCCCTCCACTTT. Amino acids: CASSVDGTGNSPLHF. The variable domain in full, completed from reference TRBV9 and TRBJ1-6, reads DSGVTQTPKHLITATGQRVTLRCSPRSGDLSVYWYQQSLDQGLQFLIQYYNGEERAKGNILERFSAQQFPDLHSELNLSSLELGDSALYFCASSVDGTGNSPLHFGNGTRLTVT.

The genes are TRBV7-6 and TRBJ1-2; the match to TRBD1 covers 12 bases. J was trimmed by 1 base and V by 5 bases; bases with no gene match: 11. Germline CDR1 SGHVS, CDR2 FNYEAQ. The CDR3 is 18 amino acids. CDR3 DNA: TGTGCCAGCAGCCCACGACGGGGGACAGGGGGCGGTAACTATGGCTACACCTTC. It encodes CASSPRRGTGGGNYGYTF.

The genes are TRBV19 and TRBJ1-1, with a possible D match to TRBD1 (5 bases). From germline, CDR1 is LNHDA and CDR2 SQIVND (reference sequence). Trimming left V 7 bases short and J 2 bases short, with 11 bases between. This CDR3 is 13 amino acids long. For the CDR3, the DNA is TGTGCCAGTACCCCCCAGGGAAACACTGAAGCTTTCTTT. It encodes CASTPQGNTEAFF.

The chain links TRBV28 to TRBJ1-4, with 8 positions matching TRBD1. CDR1 MDHEN and CDR2 SYDVKM come from the germline V gene. The J segment lost 8 bases and the V segment lost 8 bases, leaving 10 bases of the junction unmatched. The CDR3 contains 14 residues. Here the CDR3 reads CASVAGQGGEKLFF. CDR3 bases: TGTGCCAGCGTAGCAGGACAGGGTGGCGAAAAACTGTTTTTT.

The V and J genes are TRBV19 and TRBJ1-6; D gene ambiguous. The germline CDR1 and CDR2 sequences are LNHDA and SQIVND (reference sequence). Trimming cost V 1 base and J 6 bases, with 10 bases left between them. The CDR3 has 15 residues. CDR3 in DNA: TGTGCCAGTAGTATAGTGGCGAGCGCTAATTCACCCCTCCACTTT. Translation: CASSIVASANSPLHF.

This clone was observed a single time. The genes are TRBV3-1 (or the pseudogene TRBV3-2) and TRBJ2-7, with D unclear. The CDR3 has 13 amino acids. The germline V gene has CDR1 LGHDT and CDR2 YNNKEL (reference sequence). Trimming took 0 bases from V and 3 from J, leaving 6 bases between them. The CDR3 region has the DNA TGTGCCAGCAGCCAAGAAAGCATCTACGAGCAGTACTTC. Protein sequence: CASSQESIYEQYF.

The rearrangement links TRBV15 to TRBJ1-1; tentatively, D is TRBD1 (6 bases). There are 15 residues in the CDR3. CDR1 is LNHNV, CDR2 YYDKDF, per germline (reference sequence). V was pared by 4 bases and J by 8 bases, with 20 bases between. The CDR3 loop is CATSKQGFQLMEAFF. CDR3 nucleotides: TGTGCCACCAGCAAACAGGGTTTTCAGCTGATGGAAGCTTTCTTT. Looking up the rest from reference TRBV15 and TRBJ1-1 gives the full variable domain: DAMVIQNPRYQVTQFGKPVTLSCSQTLNHNVMYWYQQKSSQAPKLLFHYYDKDFNNEADTPDNFQSRRPNTSFCFLDIRSPGLGDTAMYLCATSKQGFQLMEAFFGQGTRLTVV.

The chain links TRBV7-3 to TRBJ2-7; TRBD2 aligns across 9 bases. The CDR3 extends over 15 amino acids. The V gene end was trimmed by 2 bases and the J gene end by 7 bases; junction bases not matched to a gene: 9. Germline CDR1 reads SGHTA; CDR2 reads FQGTGA. The CDR3, as DNA: TGTGCCAGCAGCTTAGTCTTAGCGGGGGCTGGAGAGCAGTACTTC. Its translation: CASSLVLAGAGEQYF.